This T cell receptor beta chain was sequenced for a study of lymphopenia after photon versus proton radiotherapy. In the case of this clone: The target antigen is unknown.

Produced via immunoSEQ multiplex PCR; TCRdb's table is partial and in-frame only. Of 35,000 to 50,000 clones listed, about four fifths are singletons. The study's findings and limits: Proton therapy kept repertoires fairly stable, unlike photons, which gained effector/memory cells. Survival link was tested only in deceased patients; proton benefit remains a possibility. After lymphocyte nadir, photon-treated repertoires showed oligoclonal expansion, especially CD8+ Temra.

CDR1 is ENHRY and CDR2 is SYGVKD in the germline V gene. This CDR3 comprises 15 residues. V was trimmed by 0 bases and J by 8 bases, leaving 16 bases between them. The V call is TRBV10-3, the J call TRBJ1-2; D remains ambiguous. The receptor was derived from a woman in her seventies with pancreatic cancer. The sample here was peripheral blood, taken from a patient treated with proton-based radiotherapy. This CDR3 reads CAISESGVPLYGYTF. The CDR3 nucleotides read TGTGCCATCAGTGAGTCGGGTGTACCGCTATACGGCTACACCTTC.